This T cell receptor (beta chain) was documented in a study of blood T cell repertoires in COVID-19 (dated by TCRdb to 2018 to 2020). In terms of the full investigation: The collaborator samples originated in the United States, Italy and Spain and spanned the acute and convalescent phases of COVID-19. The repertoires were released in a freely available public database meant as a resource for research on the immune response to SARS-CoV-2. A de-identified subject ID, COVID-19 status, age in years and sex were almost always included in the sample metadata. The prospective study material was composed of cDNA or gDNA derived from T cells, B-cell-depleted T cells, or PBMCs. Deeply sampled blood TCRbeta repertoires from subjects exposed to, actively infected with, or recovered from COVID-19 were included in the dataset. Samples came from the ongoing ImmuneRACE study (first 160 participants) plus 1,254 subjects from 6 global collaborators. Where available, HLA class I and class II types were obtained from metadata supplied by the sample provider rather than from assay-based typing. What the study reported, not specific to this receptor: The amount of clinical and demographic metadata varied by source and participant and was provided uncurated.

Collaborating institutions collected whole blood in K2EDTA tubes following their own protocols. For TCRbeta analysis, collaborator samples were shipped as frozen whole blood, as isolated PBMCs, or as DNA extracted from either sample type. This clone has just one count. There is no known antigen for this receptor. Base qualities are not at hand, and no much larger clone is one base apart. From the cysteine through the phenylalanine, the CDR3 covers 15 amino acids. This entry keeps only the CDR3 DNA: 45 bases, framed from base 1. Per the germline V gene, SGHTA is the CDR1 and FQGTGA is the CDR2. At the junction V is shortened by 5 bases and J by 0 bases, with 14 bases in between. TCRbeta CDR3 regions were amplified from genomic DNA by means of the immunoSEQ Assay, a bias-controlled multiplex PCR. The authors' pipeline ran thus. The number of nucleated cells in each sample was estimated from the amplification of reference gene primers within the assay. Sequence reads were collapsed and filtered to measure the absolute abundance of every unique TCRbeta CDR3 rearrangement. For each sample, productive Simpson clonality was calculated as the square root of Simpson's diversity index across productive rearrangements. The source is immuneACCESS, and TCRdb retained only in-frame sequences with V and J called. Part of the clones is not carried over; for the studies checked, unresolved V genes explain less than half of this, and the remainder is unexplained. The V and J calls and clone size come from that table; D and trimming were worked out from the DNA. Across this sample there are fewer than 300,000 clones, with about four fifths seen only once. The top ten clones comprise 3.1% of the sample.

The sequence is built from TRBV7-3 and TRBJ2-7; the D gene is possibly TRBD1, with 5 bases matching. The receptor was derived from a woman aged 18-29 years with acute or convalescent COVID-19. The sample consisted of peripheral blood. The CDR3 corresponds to CASSPLTESSYEQYF. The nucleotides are TGTGCCAGCAGCCCCCTGACAGAAAGCTCCTACGAGCAGTACTTC.